The next 25 T cell receptor beta chains were all read from a single sample in a study of cytomegalovirus exposure and HLA in healthy donors. PCR was performed using 60 Vbeta and 13 Jbeta primers. Profiled with immunoSEQ multiplex PCR; TCRdb holds only in-frame clones, not every one. This sample carries approximately 77,000 clones, with about 4.6% going to the ten biggest clones. What was sequenced was PBMCs. The receptors derive from a young man in good health and CMV-seronegative.

This rearrangement joins TRBV6-1 to TRBJ2-7; D may be TRBD2 (5 bases). CDR3 length equals 14 residues. CDR1 is MNHNS and CDR2 is SASEGT in the germline V gene. Between the trimmed V and J ends, which lost 8 bases and 4 bases, there was a span of 18 bases. In nucleotides, the CDR3 is TGTGCCAGCCGGGGTGGGTACTTGAAGTACGAGCAGTACTTC. Translating it yields CASRGGYLKYEQYF.

The chain employs TRBV6-6 and TRBJ2-7; TRBD2 might be the D (6 bases). CDR1 MNHNY and CDR2 SVGAGI come from the germline V gene (reference sequence). V lost 2 bases, J lost 3 bases, and 14 bases lay in between. The CDR3 totals 15 residues. The CDR3 DNA reads TGTGCCAGCAGTTACCCCCTAAAGGGACTCTACGAGCAGTACTTC. Its protein is CASSYPLKGLYEQYF.

V and J are TRBV29-1 and TRBJ2-7; D might be TRBD2 (6 bases). The germline CDR1 and CDR2 sequences are SQVTM and ANQGSEA. This CDR3 spans 12 amino acids. With 3 bases removed from V and 5 bases from J, the gap between germline ends came to 11 bases. CDR3 residues: CSVETLANEQYF. The CDR3 DNA reads TGCAGCGTTGAGACACTAGCCAACGAGCAGTACTTC.

The genes are TRBV5-1 and TRBJ1-2; 8 nucleotides line up with TRBD1. V lost 0 bases and J lost 8; bases outside the gene matches: 6. Germline V gene sequence: CDR1 SGHRS, CDR2 YFSETQ. The CDR3 length is 14 residues. CDR3 coding DNA: TGCGCCAGCAGCTTGGGGCAGGGGGCAAGCGGCTACACCTTC. Its translation is CASSLGQGASGYTF.

The V call is TRBV15, the J call TRBJ1-5; the D gene is possibly TRBD1 (6 bases). The CDR3 loop spans 16 amino acids. The germline gives CDR1 LNHNV, CDR2 YYDKDF (reference sequence). Trimming took off 4 bases at V and 1 base at J, with 14 bases between the two ends. CDR3 coding DNA: TGTGCCACCAGCAATAAATACAGGGAAAGCAATCAGCCCCAGCATTTT. Translation gives CATSNKYRESNQPQHF.

This sequence joins TRBV7-9 and TRBJ2-7, with D hard to call. V was clipped by 5 bases and J by 3 bases, with 17 bases between them. Per germline, CDR1 SEHNR and CDR2 FQNEAQ (reference sequence). This CDR3 has 15 amino acids. The CDR3 DNA is TGTGCCAGCAGCCGGATACCTAGTCCCTTCTACGAGCAGTACTTC. Amino acid sequence: CASSRIPSPFYEQYF.

V is TRBV29-1 and J is TRBJ2-2; TRBD1 matches 7 bases. The CDR3 loop spans 17 amino acids. Germline CDR1 SQVTM, CDR2 ANQGSEA. Losses at the gene ends were 0 bases for V and 3 bases for J; bases not matched to a gene: 10. This CDR3 reads CSVEDRKGAGHTGELFF. The CDR3 region has the DNA TGCAGCGTTGAAGATCGTAAGGGGGCAGGACACACCGGGGAGCTGTTTTTT.

J is TRBJ2-7 and V is TRBV5-6, with 8 bases fitting TRBD1. The CDR3 consists of 14 residues. Germline CDR1 SGHDT, CDR2 YYEEEE. V shed 3 bases and J 2 bases; nucleotides not matched to a gene: 4. This CDR3 is CASSSMTGAYEQYF. In DNA form, the CDR3 reads TGTGCCAGCAGCTCTATGACAGGGGCCTACGAGCAGTACTTC.

The chain recombines TRBV13 with TRBJ2-7; tentatively, D is TRBD1 (5 bases). CDR1 and CDR2 (germline): PRHDT, FYEKMQ (reference sequence). V dropped 4 bases and J dropped 2 bases, with 15 bases sitting between them. CDR3 length equals 15 residues. The CDR3 spells CASSSNRNLPYEQYF. The CDR3 nucleotides read TGTGCCAGCAGCTCAAACAGGAATCTACCCTACGAGCAGTACTTC.

This sequence joins TRBV10-2 and TRBJ1-1; D remains ambiguous. This CDR3 comprises 13 residues. The V and J ends lost 8 bases and 4 bases respectively, with 14 bases between them. Germline V lookup: CDR1 WSHSY, CDR2 SAAADI. DNA for the CDR3: TGCGCCAGCGGGAGGGAGGGATTCACTGAAGCTTTCTTT. It encodes CASGREGFTEAFF.

In DNA form, the CDR3 reads TGTGCCAGCAGTGAAGACGTAAACGGGGGTTACTACGAGCAGTACTTC. It specifies CASSEDVNGGYYEQYF. The J gene is TRBJ2-7, the V gene TRBV6-1; D possibly corresponds to TRBD2 (6 bases). CDR3 length equals 16 residues. The germline gives CDR1 MNHNS, CDR2 SASEGT. Trimming stripped 1 base from V and 3 bases from J, with 16 bases between.

This sequence joins TRBV19 and TRBJ1-5, with D possibly being TRBD1 (5 bases). The CDR3 is 17 residues long. Per germline, CDR1 LNHDA and CDR2 SQIVND (reference sequence). The V gene lost 5 bases and the J gene lost 5 bases, with 22 bases spanning the gap. In nucleotides, the CDR3 is TGTGCCAGTAGTCCCACGACCGGGGGGTTTAATCATCAGCCCCAGCATTTT. Its protein is CASSPTTGGFNHQPQHF.

The rearrangement joins TRBV2 to TRBJ2-3, with D possibly being TRBD1 (6 bases). Germline CDR1 and CDR2: SNHLY and FYNNEI. The V and J ends lost 2 bases and 0 bases respectively, with 15 bases between them. The CDR3 consists of 17 residues. In nucleotides, the CDR3 is TGTGCCAGCAGTGAATTTGAGATGGGACATAGCACAGATACGCAGTATTTT. This gives the protein CASSEFEMGHSTDTQYF.

This chain links TRBV28 with TRBJ2-2, with a weak D call TRBD2 (6 bases). The CDR3 extends over 15 amino acids. The germline V gene encodes CDR1 MDHEN and CDR2 SYDVKM. Deletions cut 6 bases from V and 1 base from J, with 12 bases between. The CDR3 is CASRYWRGNTGELFF. The CDR3 bases are TGTGCCAGCAGATATTGGCGGGGGAACACCGGGGAGCTGTTTTTT.

CDR3: CAISVQGNYGYTF. In nucleotides, the CDR3 is TGTGCCATCAGCGTACAGGGGAACTATGGCTACACCTTC. The J gene is TRBJ1-2, the V gene TRBV10-3; 7 positions match TRBD1. The CDR3 consists of 13 residues. J gave up 2 bases and V 6 bases, and 3 bases lay outside the gene matches. CDR1 and CDR2 from the germline V gene are ENHRY and SYGVKD.

The chain combines TRBV9 with TRBJ2-1; TRBD2 aligns across 11 bases. Trimming took 3 bases from V and 4 from J; bases not matched to a gene: 9. The CDR3 has 17 amino acids. Germline V gene lookup returns CDR1 SGDLS and CDR2 YYNGEE. The CDR3 region has the DNA TGTGCCAGCAGCGCTCCTATAGCGGGAGGGTCTTACAATGAGCAGTTCTTC. It codes for CASSAPIAGGSYNEQFF.

V usage is TRBV6-1 and J usage is TRBJ2-7; D ambiguous. The germline V gene encodes CDR1 MNHNS and CDR2 SASEGT. V dropped 6 bases and J dropped 3 bases, with 9 bases sitting between them. The CDR3 sequence is 12 residues long. The CDR3 bases are TGTGCCAGCAGAGAGACACTCTACGAGCAGTACTTC. Amino acids: CASRETLYEQYF.

The chain couples TRBV7-6 to TRBJ2-2; 11 nucleotides match TRBD2. V lost 4 bases, J lost 5 bases, and 3 bases stayed unmatched. Germline CDR1 and CDR2: SGHVS and FNYEAQ. The CDR3 loop spans 15 amino acids. The CDR3: CASSSGTSGTGELFF. Here the CDR3 DNA reads TGTGCCAGCAGCTCCGGGACTAGCGGTACCGGGGAGCTGTTTTTT.

The V call is TRBV18, the J call TRBJ2-7; a possible D gene is TRBD1 (5 bases). Germline V gene data show CDR1 as KGHSH and CDR2 as LQKENI. The CDR3 has 13 amino acids. V lost 3 bases and J lost 4, with 10 bases in between. CDR3 nucleotide sequence: TGTGCCAGCTCACCCACAGGAATATACGAGCAGTACTTC. This codes for CASSPTGIYEQYF.

For the CDR3, the DNA is TGTGCCAGCAGCCCCGGACAGGGGAAAGACAATGAGCAGTTCTTC. Amino acid sequence: CASSPGQGKDNEQFF. The J gene is TRBJ2-1, the V gene TRBV9, with 9 positions matching TRBD1. CDR1 and CDR2 (germline): SGDLS, YYNGEE. Trimming cost V 4 bases and J 5 bases; bases outside gene matches: 7. The CDR3 runs to 15 residues.

This sequence joins TRBV5-1 and TRBJ1-1; D is possibly TRBD1 (6 bases). This CDR3 is built from 13 residues. Germline V gives CDR1 SGHRS, CDR2 YFSETQ. Trimming stripped 2 bases from V and 10 bases from J, with 15 bases between. Here the CDR3 reads CASSLADRSGAFF. In DNA form, the CDR3 reads TGCGCCAGCAGCTTAGCTGACAGGTCTGGAGCTTTCTTT.

This sequence joins TRBV5-5 and TRBJ2-7, with 7 bases lining up with TRBD1. Unmatched junction bases numbered 10, after V lost 5 bases and J lost 5 bases. This CDR3 spans 14 amino acids. The germline gives CDR1 SGHKS, CDR2 YYEKEE (reference sequence). CDR3 bases: TGTGCCAGCAGGTTACCAGGGGGAAGGAACGAGCAGTACTTC. As protein: CASRLPGGRNEQYF. Full variable domain (remainder filled in from reference TRBV5-5 and TRBJ2-7): DAGVTQSPTHLIKTRGQQVTLRCSPISGHKSVSWYQQVLGQGPQFIFQYYEKEERGRGNFPDRFSARQFPNYSSELNVNALLLGDSALYLCASRLPGGRNEQYFGPGTRLTVT.

The chain carries TRBV5-1 and TRBJ2-5; 12 bases are a match to TRBD2. The V gene's germline CDR1 is SGHRS and CDR2 YFSETQ. With 4 bases clipped from V and 0 bases from J, the junction kept 7 bases outside the gene matches. The CDR3 extends over 17 amino acids. The CDR3 nucleotides read TGCGCCAGCAGCCACTCCGGGACTAGCGGGTACCAAGAGACCCAGTACTTC. This encodes CASSHSGTSGYQETQYF.

V usage is TRBV5-6 and J usage is TRBJ2-5; D possibly corresponds to TRBD2 (6 bases). This CDR3 has 15 residues. Per germline, CDR1 SGHDT and CDR2 YYEEEE. V gave up 1 base and J gave up 5 bases, with 15 bases separating them. CDR3 sequence reads: CASSLSWDLGETQYF. As DNA, the CDR3 is TGTGCCAGCAGCTTGTCGTGGGACTTAGGGGAGACCCAGTACTTC.

The chain is built from TRBV29-1 and TRBJ1-1; possibly TRBD1 for D (5 bases). Germline-derived CDR1 and CDR2 are SQVTM and ANQGSEA. The CDR3 is made up of 15 amino acids. Trimming shortened V by 5 bases and J by 1 base, and 17 bases separated the two germline ends. The CDR3 nucleotides are TGCAGCGTTCGGGGAGGGGCCGGCGGGAACACTGAAGCTTTCTTT. Translating gives CSVRGGAGGNTEAFF. The variable domain in full, with the rest retrieved from reference TRBV29-1 and TRBJ1-1, is SAVISQKPSRDICQRGTSLTIQCQVDSQVTMMFWYRQQPGQSLTLIATANQGSEATYESGFVIDKFPISRPNLTFSTLTVSNMSPEDSSIYLCSVRGGAGGNTEAFFGQGTRLTVV.